This TCR beta chain appears in the sequencing data of a study of cytomegalovirus exposure and HLA in healthy donors. Study context: The use of the same platform for the approximately 130 validation repertoires and the 666 first-cohort repertoires was reported by a later analysis.

The V gene's germline CDR1 is MGHRA and CDR2 YSYEKL. V shed 1 base and J shed 0 bases, with 9 bases lying between them. This CDR3 is built from 15 residues. Assay: immunoSEQ multiplex PCR; the TCRdb copy retains only in-frame clones and omits some. In the table there are about 160,000 clones, roughly nine tenths of which are singletons. The rearrangement uses TRBV4-1 and TRBJ1-2; D is unresolved. Sample: PBMCs. The sequence was obtained from a young woman in good health and CMV-seropositive. CDR3 region: CASSQARTTNYGYTF. The CDR3 DNA reads TGCGCCAGCAGCCAAGCACGAACTACTAACTATGGCTACACCTTC.